The next 24 T cell receptor beta chains were all read from a single sample in a study of Graves' ophthalmopathy and Graves' hyperthyroidism. The TCR beta CDR3 regions underwent amplification from RNA transcripts. RT-PCR in the first round used HTBI primers; a second-round multiplex PCR followed. TCRdb used MiXCR to reprocess the multiplex PCR reads, holding one entry per CDR3 protein. The sample carries roughly 50,000 distinct CDR3 sequences, approximately 47% recorded once. Sample: peripheral blood. These receptors were obtained from an adult woman with Graves' ophthalmopathy.

For this clonotype: A read error may explain this, as a much larger clone is one base away. The CDR3 DNA follows: TGTGCCAGCAGCCAAGAAGGTTACCCGGGAGGGACGGCAGGTACGCAGTATTTT. It yields the protein CASSQEGYPGGTAGTQYF. The genes are TRBV7-9 and TRBJ2-3; TRBD2 agrees at 8 bases. Germline V lookup: CDR1 SEHNR, CDR2 FQNEAQ (reference sequence). The junction had 21 bases not matched to a gene; V was cut back by 5 bases and J by 8 bases. The CDR3 loop spans 18 amino acids.

This clonotype was seen at least ten times. The rearrangement joins TRBV6-6 to TRBJ2-2; the D call may be TRBD1 or TRBD2 (6 bases each). This CDR3 has 17 amino acids. Germline V gene lookup returns CDR1 MNHNY and CDR2 SVGAGI (reference sequence). Trimming stripped 6 bases from V and 2 bases from J, with 19 bases between. The CDR3 here is CASRDPGAPINTGELFF. DNA of the CDR3: TGTGCCAGCAGGGATCCGGGGGCGCCGATCAACACCGGGGAGCTGTTTTTT.

As for this clonotype: Since the CDR3 does not end with the conserved phenylalanine or tryptophan, this likely comes from a read error. The DNA is omitted, as the CDR3 cannot be located on it reliably, and the CDR3 follows TCRdb's listing. The CDR3 is CASGLENIRDNQPHHS. This sequence joins TRBV12-5 and TRBJ1-5; the table's D gene call, TRBD1, was not cross checked with the DNA. CDR1 LGHNT and CDR2 FRNRAP come from the germline V gene. The length of the CDR3 is 16 amino acids, counting both ends.

Notes on this clonotype: An end of the junction differs from the germline gene, which may be a read error. J is TRBJ2-2 and V is TRBV7-9; a possible D gene is TRBD2 (5 bases). Looked up from germline, CDR1 is SEHNR and CDR2 is FQNEAQ (reference sequence). The CDR3 extends over 15 amino acids. CDR3 region: CAGRLVELNTGKLFF. The CDR3 nucleotides are TGTGCCGGCAGACTCGTCGAACTGAACACCGGGAAGCTGTTTTTT.

This clonotype came up many times. This sequence may be a read error, since a much larger clone differs from it by one base. The rearrangement joins TRBV20-1 to TRBJ2-1; 8 nucleotides line up with TRBD2. The CDR3 contains 16 residues. Germline assignment: CDR1 DFQATT and CDR2 SNEGSKA (reference sequence). Losses at the gene ends were 4 bases for V and 3 bases for J; bases not matched to a gene: 11. The DNA of the CDR3 is TGCAGTGCTACGGGACTAGTGGGAGTCGGCTACAATGAGCAGTTCTTC. It yields the protein CSATGLVGVGYNEQFF.

There are many counts of this clonotype. The chain carries TRBV30 and TRBJ1-6; no clear D. The CDR3 extends over 13 amino acids. In germline, CDR1 is GTSNPN, CDR2 SVGIG (reference sequence). V gave up 3 bases and J gave up 10 bases, with 13 bases separating them. CDR3 region: CAWRGNSASPLHF. Written as DNA, the CDR3 is TGTGCCTGGAGAGGTAACAGTGCCTCACCCCTCCACTTT.

Many counts were recorded for this clonotype. This rearrangement joins TRBV19 to TRBJ2-6; D may be TRBD1 or TRBD2 (5 bases each). The CDR3 sequence is 16 residues long. CDR1 is LNHDA, CDR2 SQIVND, per germline (reference sequence). V shed 0 bases and J shed 3 bases, with 9 bases lying between them. The CDR3 loop is CASSIEGVSGANVLTF. The CDR3 bases are TGTGCCAGTAGTATAGAGGGGGTAAGTGGGGCCAACGTCCTGACTTTC.

With respect to this clonotype: The conserved closing phenylalanine or tryptophan is absent in this CDR3, likely reflecting a read error. This chain connects TRBV19 to TRBJ2-3, with 8 bases identical to TRBD1. CDR1 and CDR2 from the germline V gene are LNHDA and SQIVND (reference sequence). This CDR3 comprises 14 residues. V shed 5 bases and J 6 bases; nucleotides not matched to a gene: 7. The CDR3 DNA reads TGTGCCAGTAGTCCAACAGGGGGTTCGGATACGCAGTATTCT. It encodes CASSPTGGSDTQYS.

In its sample, this clonotype was seen a few times. This sequence joins TRBV5-1 and TRBJ1-1, with D perhaps TRBD1 (5 bases). Germline CDR1 and CDR2: SGHRS and YFSETQ. The CDR3 sequence is 14 residues long. As DNA, the CDR3 is TGCGTCAGTTCGGTTGGGGGACTCAACACTGAAGCTTTCTTT. Amino acid sequence: CVSSVGGLNTEAFF.

In its sample, this clonotype was seen many times. The rearrangement joins TRBV2 to TRBJ2-7; D gene ambiguous. This CDR3 is 14 amino acids long. CDR1 is SNHLY, CDR2 FYNNEI, per germline. V was trimmed by 6 bases and J by 2 bases, leaving 14 bases between them. This chain's CDR3 is CASSLTTVTYEQYF. CDR3 DNA: TGTGCCAGCAGCCTTACCACAGTGACCTACGAGCAGTACTTC. The full variable domain, with the rest looked up from reference TRBV2 and TRBJ2-7, is EPEVTQTPSHQVTQMGQEVILRCVPISNHLYFYWYRQILGQKVEFLVSFYNNEISEKSEIFDDQFSVERPDGSNFTLKIRSTKLEDSAMYFCASSLTTVTYEQYFGPGTRLTVT.

A remark on this clonotype: Given a much more abundant clone one base away, this may be a read error. The genes are TRBV27 and TRBJ2-1; D may be TRBD1 or TRBD2 (5 bases each). Germline V gene lookup returns CDR1 MNHEY and CDR2 SMNVEV (reference sequence). CDR3 length equals 14 residues. The CDR3 DNA reads as TGTGCCAGCCGTGGCGGGCGCACGGACAATGAGCAGCTCTTC. Encoded protein: CASRGGRTDNEQLF.

The chain employs TRBV5-1 and TRBJ2-7; D unclear. The CDR3 has 15 residues. V was trimmed by 0 bases and J by 5 bases, leaving 15 bases between them. Germline V gene data show CDR1 as SGHRS and CDR2 as YFSETQ. CDR3 protein: CASSLGQSQFDEQYF. The CDR3 nucleotides read TGCGCCAGCAGCTTGGGGCAGTCTCAATTTGACGAGCAGTACTTC.

This chain joins TRBV30 and TRBJ1-1; TRBD1 matches 9 bases. Germline CDR1 and CDR2: GTSNPN and SVGIG (reference sequence). Losses at the gene ends were 4 bases for V and 11 bases for J; bases not matched to a gene: 17. The CDR3 has 15 amino acids. The CDR3 loop is CAWTPLPGQGAAAFF. CDR3 sequence (DNA): TGTGCCTGGACGCCCTTGCCGGGACAGGGAGCGGCGGCTTTCTTT.

This clonotype was counted at least ten times. The rearrangement uses TRBV7-2 and TRBJ1-4; TRBD1 is a possible D gene (6 bases). The V end was cut by 5 bases, the J end by 7 bases, with 17 bases between. Germline V gene data show CDR1 as SGHTA and CDR2 as FQGNSA. The CDR3 has 15 amino acids. CDR3 protein: CASSDSGTRSEKLFF. DNA of the CDR3: TGTGCCAGCAGCGACTCCGGGACACGGAGTGAAAAACTGTTTTTT. Full variable domain (remainder filled in from reference TRBV7-2 and TRBJ1-4): GAGVSQSPSNKVTEKGKDVELRCDPISGHTALYWYRQSLGQGLEFLIYFQGNSAPDKSGLPSDRFSAERTGGSVSTLTIQRTQQEDSAVYLCASSDSGTRSEKLFFGSGTQLSVL.

This clonotype appeared many times. V gene TRBV5-6 combines with J gene TRBJ1-2, with D tentatively TRBD1 (6 bases). CDR1 is SGHDT, CDR2 YYEEEE, per germline. The V gene lost 2 bases and the J gene lost 6 bases, with 11 bases spanning the gap. The length of the CDR3 is 13 residues. The chain's CDR3 is CASSLGGGHGYTF. In DNA, the CDR3 is TGTGCCAGCAGCTTAGGCGGGGGGCATGGCTACACCTTC.

The rearrangement links TRBV20-1 to TRBJ2-1, with D possibly TRBD2 on 5 matching bases. V was shortened by 1 base and J by 6 bases, with 13 bases between the two germline ends. Germline V CDR1 and CDR2: DFQATT, SNEGSKA (reference sequence). This CDR3 comprises 14 residues. CDR3 DNA: TGCAGTGCTAGAGTAAACGGGAAAGGCAATGAGCAGTTCTTC. This sequence encodes CSARVNGKGNEQFF.

This clonotype qualifies as medium-sized. This chain links TRBV24-1 with TRBJ2-1; D unresolved. V lost 5 bases to trimming and J lost 4 bases, with 8 bases between them. The germline gives CDR1 KGHDR, CDR2 SFDVKD. The length of the CDR3 is 13 residues. CDR3 nucleotides: TGTGCCACCAGTGTTACGGGTTACAATGAGCAGTTCTTC. Protein sequence: CATSVTGYNEQFF.

This clonotype was seen repeatedly, ten times or more. The chain couples TRBV5-5 to TRBJ2-1; D may be TRBD2 (6 bases). The CDR3 totals 14 residues. Germline CDR1 SGHKS, CDR2 YYEKEE (reference sequence). V was cut by 0 bases and J by 4 bases, with 8 bases left in between. The CDR3 spells CASSLGTIYNEQFF. The CDR3 DNA reads as TGTGCCAGCAGCTTGGGGACTATTTACAATGAGCAGTTCTTC.

There are many counts of this clonotype. This chain connects TRBV6-2 or TRBV6-3 to TRBJ2-7; 9 bases are shared with TRBD2. The CDR3 is 14 amino acids. Germline lookup yields CDR1 MNHEY and CDR2 SVGEGT. V was pared by 4 bases and J by 4 bases, with 5 bases of the junction left unmatched. The DNA of the CDR3 is TGTGCCAGCAGTTCGACTAGCGGTGGGTACGAGCAGTACTTC. Translated, it gives CASSSTSGGYEQYF.

This clonotype appeared many times. The chain carries TRBV6-5 and TRBJ2-1; 9 bases agree with TRBD2. This CDR3 has 13 amino acids. Looked up from germline, CDR1 is MNHEY and CDR2 is SVGAGI. Trimming removed 5 bases from V and 11 bases from J; junction bases left unmatched: 7. CDR3 DNA sequence: TGTGCCAGCAGTGGGAGGACTAGCGAAAAGCAGTTCTTC. It is translated as CASSGRTSEKQFF.

This clonotype was recorded many times. A much larger clone lies one base from this, so it may be a read error. The rearrangement joins TRBV7-2 to TRBJ2-7; 7 bases match TRBD2. This CDR3 is built from 15 residues. V shed 5 bases, J shed 3 bases, and the junction held 10 bases outside the gene matches. Per germline, CDR1 SGHTA and CDR2 FQGNSA. CDR3 sequence (DNA): TGTGCCAGCAGCCCTACTAGCGATCACAGCTACGAGCAGTACTTC. Its translation: CASSPTSDHSYEQYF.

The rearrangement links TRBV7-2 to TRBJ2-5; D remains unclear. The germline V and J ends were trimmed by 1 base and 9 bases, with 27 bases remaining between them. The CDR3 has 18 residues. Germline CDR1 is SGHTA and CDR2 is FQGNSA. As DNA, the CDR3 is TGTGCCAGCAGCTTAGGGGCGGTGTTAGGCATTAGCAATCAGCCCCAGTACTTC. Translating it yields CASSLGAVLGISNQPQYF.

Turning to this clonotype: The conserved final phenylalanine or tryptophan is absent from the CDR3, which likely points to a read error. The DNA is omitted, as the CDR3 cannot be located on it reliably, and the CDR3 follows TCRdb's listing. This chain joins TRBV5-1 and TRBJ2-6. CDR1 and CDR2 from the germline V gene are SGHRS and YFSETQ. The CDR3 spans 16 amino acids, including both terminal residues. The CDR3: CASSLVRGAGANVRTC.

This clonotype was detected only a few times. This may come from a read error, since a much larger clone is one base off. This chain links TRBV4-3 with TRBJ2-1, with TRBD1 matching 7 bases. The V gene's germline CDR1 is LGHNA and CDR2 YSLEER. The CDR3 length is 14 residues. The CDR3 nucleotides read TGCGCCAGCAGCCATGAGAGGACAGGCCGTGAGCAGCTCTTC. Translation gives CASSHERTGREQLF.